This entry lists 5 T cell receptor beta chains sequenced from one sample in a study of monozygotic twins with inflammatory bowel disease. For each CDR3 protein, TCRdb gives one entry from its re-call of the 5' RACE reads, without DNA. The sample shows about 450,000 distinct CDR3 sequences, and roughly 2.3% sits with its ten largest clones. The sequenced sample consisted of blood. The receptors were gathered from a human donor with ulcerative colitis or Crohn's disease, or a healthy co-twin of an affected twin (not recorded which).

The CDR3 spells CASSEALGLSLFF. The chain has TRBV6-1 and TRBJ1-4. The CDR3 consists of 13 residues. The germline gives CDR1 MNHNS, CDR2 SASEGT.

The genes are TRBV11-2 and TRBJ2-4; the D call of TRBD1 rests on TCRdb alone, since no DNA is present to check it. Germline-derived CDR1 and CDR2 are SGHAT and FQNNGV. This CDR3 region has 18 residues. CDR3 loop: CASSRTGGGLKAKNSQYF. Using reference TRBV11-2 and TRBJ2-4 for the parts outside the CDR3, the full variable domain is EAGVAQSPRYKIIEKRQSVAFWCNPISGHATLYWYQQILGQGPKLLIQFQNNGVVDDSQLPKDRFSAERLKGVDSTLKIQPAKLEDSAVYLCASSRTGGGLKAKNSQYFGAGTRLSVL.

The rearrangement uses TRBV5-1 and TRBJ2-6. Per germline, CDR1 SGHRS and CDR2 YFSETQ. This CDR3 has 14 amino acids. The CDR3 protein is CASSRDSGANVLTF.

The V call is TRBV5-1, the J call TRBJ2-1; there is no DNA to check the TCRdb D call of TRBD2. Germline CDR1 and CDR2: SGHRS and YFSETQ. The CDR3 sequence is 15 residues long. This CDR3 reads CASSPTGTSGYEQFF.

This chain joins TRBV24-1 and TRBJ2-1; the TCRdb D gene call, TRBD2, has no DNA to confirm it. CDR3 size: 16 residues. Germline CDR1 KGHDR, CDR2 SFDVKD. The CDR3 loop is CATSDGGTRNYNEQFF.